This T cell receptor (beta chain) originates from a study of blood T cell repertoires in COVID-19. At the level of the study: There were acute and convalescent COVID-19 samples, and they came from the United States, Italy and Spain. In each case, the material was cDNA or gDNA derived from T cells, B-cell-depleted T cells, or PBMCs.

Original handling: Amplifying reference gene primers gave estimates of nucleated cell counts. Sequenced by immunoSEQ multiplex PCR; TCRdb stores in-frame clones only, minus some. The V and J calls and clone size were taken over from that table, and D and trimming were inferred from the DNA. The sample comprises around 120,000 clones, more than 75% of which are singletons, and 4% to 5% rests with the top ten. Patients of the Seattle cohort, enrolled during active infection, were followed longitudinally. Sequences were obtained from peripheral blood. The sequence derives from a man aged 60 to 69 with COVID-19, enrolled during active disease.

The DNA for the CDR3 is TGTGCCAGCAGCTCCGTGGGACTAGCGGGAGGGGAGCAGTTCTTC. This gives the protein CASSSVGLAGGEQFF. This chain uses TRBV7-3 with TRBJ2-1; 16 nucleotides match TRBD2. CDR3 length: 15 residues. The germline V gene has CDR1 SGHTA and CDR2 FQGTGA. The trim removed 4 bases at V and 10 bases at J, leaving 4 bases unmatched.